The sequence of this TCR beta chain was determined in a study of blood T cell repertoires in COVID-19. Germline lookup yields CDR1 WSHSY and CDR2 SAAADI. CDR3 size: 15 residues. J lost 8 bases, V lost 4 bases, and 10 bases had no gene match. Assay used: immunoSEQ multiplex PCR; TCRdb lists only in-frame clones, some missing. This table holds a few hundred thousand clones, roughly nine tenths found once. This TCR came from an older woman who had recovered from COVID-19. V gene TRBV10-2 combines with J gene TRBJ2-1, with 8 bases identical to TRBD1. Sequenced: PBMCs or T cells enriched from blood (not recorded which). The CDR3, as DNA: TGCGCCAGCAGTGGGATGGACAGGGTCGGGGATGAGCAGTTCTTC. This translates into CASSGMDRVGDEQFF.